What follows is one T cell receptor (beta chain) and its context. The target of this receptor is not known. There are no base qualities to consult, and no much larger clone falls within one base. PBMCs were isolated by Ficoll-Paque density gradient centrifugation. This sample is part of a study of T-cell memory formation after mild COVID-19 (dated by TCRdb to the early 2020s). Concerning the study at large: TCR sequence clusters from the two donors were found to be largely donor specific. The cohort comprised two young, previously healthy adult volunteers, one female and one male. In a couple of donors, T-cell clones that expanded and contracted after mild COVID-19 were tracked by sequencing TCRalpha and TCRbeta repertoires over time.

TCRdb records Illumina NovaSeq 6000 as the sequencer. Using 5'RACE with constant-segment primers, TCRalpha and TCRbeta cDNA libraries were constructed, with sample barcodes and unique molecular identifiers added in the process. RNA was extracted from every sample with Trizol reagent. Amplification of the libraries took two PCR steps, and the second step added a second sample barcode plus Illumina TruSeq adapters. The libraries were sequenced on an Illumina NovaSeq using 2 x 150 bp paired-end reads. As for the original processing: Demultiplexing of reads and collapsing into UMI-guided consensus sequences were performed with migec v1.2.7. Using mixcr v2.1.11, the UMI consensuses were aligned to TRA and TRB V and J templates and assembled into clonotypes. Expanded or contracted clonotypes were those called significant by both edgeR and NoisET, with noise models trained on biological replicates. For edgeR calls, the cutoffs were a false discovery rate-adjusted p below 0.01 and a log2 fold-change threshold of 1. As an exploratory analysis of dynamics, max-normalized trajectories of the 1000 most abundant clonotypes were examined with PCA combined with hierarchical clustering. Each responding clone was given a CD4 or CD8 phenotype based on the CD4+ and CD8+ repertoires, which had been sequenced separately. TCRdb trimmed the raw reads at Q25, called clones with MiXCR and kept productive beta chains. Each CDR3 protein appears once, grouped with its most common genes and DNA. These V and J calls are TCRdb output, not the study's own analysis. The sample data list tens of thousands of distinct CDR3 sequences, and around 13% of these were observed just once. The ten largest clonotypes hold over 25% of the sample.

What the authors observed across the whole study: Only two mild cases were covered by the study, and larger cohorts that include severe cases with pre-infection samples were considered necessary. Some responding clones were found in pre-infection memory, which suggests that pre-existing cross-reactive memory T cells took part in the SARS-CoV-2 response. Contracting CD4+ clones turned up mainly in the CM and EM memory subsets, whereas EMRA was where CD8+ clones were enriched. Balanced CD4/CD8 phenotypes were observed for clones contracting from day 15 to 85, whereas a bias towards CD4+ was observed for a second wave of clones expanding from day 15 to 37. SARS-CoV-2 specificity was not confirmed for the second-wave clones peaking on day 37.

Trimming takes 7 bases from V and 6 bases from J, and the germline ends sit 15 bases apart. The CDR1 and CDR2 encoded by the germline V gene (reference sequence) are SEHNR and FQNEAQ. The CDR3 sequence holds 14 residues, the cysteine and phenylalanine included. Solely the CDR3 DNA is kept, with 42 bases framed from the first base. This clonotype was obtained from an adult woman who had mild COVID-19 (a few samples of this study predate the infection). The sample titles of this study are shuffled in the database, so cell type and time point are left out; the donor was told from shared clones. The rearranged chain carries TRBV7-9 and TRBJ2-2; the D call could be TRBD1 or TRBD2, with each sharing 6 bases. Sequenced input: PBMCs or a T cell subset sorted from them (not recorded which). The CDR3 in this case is CASNRWGAAGELFF. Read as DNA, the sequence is TGTGCCAGCAACCGATGGGGGGCCGCCGGGGAGCTGTTTTTT.